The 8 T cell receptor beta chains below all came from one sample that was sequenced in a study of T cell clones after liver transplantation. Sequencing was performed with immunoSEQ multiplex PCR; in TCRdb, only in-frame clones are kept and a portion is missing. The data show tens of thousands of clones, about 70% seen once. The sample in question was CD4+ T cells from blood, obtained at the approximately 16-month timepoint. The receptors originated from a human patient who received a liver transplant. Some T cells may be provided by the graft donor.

CDR3 sequence (DNA): TGCGCCAGCAGCCAAGAATATCCCACGTCGGCGGAAAAACTGTTTTTT. This codes for CASSQEYPTSAEKLFF. This sequence joins TRBV4-1 and TRBJ1-4; D is undetermined. The length of the CDR3 is 16 residues. Germline V gives CDR1 MGHRA, CDR2 YSYEKL. Trimming pared 0 bases from V and 8 bases from J, leaving 16 bases between.

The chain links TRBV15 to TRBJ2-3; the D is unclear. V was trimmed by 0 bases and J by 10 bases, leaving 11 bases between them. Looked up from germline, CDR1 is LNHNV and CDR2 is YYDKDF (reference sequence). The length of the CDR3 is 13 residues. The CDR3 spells CATSRDRVMAQYF. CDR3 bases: TGTGCCACCAGCAGAGATAGGGTTATGGCGCAGTATTTT.

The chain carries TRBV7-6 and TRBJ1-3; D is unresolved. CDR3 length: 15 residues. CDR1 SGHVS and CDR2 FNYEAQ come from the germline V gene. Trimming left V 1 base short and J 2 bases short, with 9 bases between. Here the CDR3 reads CASSLEAFAGNTIYF. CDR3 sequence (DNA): TGTGCCAGCAGCTTAGAGGCGTTTGCTGGAAACACCATATATTTT.

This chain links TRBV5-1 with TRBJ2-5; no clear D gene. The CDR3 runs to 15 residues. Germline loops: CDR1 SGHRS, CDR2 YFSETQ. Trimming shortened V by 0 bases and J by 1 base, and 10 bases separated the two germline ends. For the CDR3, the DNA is TGCGCCAGCAGCTTGGGGACCGGAATCCAAGAGACCCAGTACTTC. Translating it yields CASSLGTGIQETQYF.

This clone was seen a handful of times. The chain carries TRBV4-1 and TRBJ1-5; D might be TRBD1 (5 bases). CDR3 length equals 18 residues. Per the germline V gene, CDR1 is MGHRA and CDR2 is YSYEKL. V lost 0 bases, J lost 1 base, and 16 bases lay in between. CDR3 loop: CASSQDLSRQGSNQPQHF. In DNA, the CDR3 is TGCGCCAGCAGCCAAGATCTATCTAGGCAGGGAAGCAATCAGCCCCAGCATTTT.

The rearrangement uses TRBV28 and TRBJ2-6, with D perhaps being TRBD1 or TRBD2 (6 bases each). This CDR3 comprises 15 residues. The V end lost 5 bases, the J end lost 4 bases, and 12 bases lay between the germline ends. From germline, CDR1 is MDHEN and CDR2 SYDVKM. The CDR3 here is CASSPGATGANVLTF. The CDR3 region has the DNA TGTGCCAGCAGTCCGGGGGCCACGGGGGCCAACGTCCTGACTTTC.

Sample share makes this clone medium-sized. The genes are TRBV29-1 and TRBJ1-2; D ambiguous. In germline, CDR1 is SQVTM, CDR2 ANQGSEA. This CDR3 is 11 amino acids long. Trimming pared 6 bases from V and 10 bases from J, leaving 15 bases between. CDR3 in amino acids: CSVGLQAPYTF. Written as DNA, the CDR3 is TGCAGCGTCGGATTGCAGGCGCCCTACACCTTC.

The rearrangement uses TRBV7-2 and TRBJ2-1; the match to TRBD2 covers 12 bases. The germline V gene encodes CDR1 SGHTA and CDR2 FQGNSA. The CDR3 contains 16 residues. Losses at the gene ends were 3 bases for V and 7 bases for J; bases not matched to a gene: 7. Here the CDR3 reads CASSFLAGGSNNEQFF. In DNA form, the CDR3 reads TGTGCCAGCAGCTTCCTAGCGGGAGGGAGTAATAATGAGCAGTTCTTC.